Listed below are T cell receptor beta chains from one sample, sequenced in a study of CD8 T cells in ankylosing spondylitis. TCRdb recomputed calls from the 5' RACE reads with MiXCR, one row per CDR3 protein. The sample lists more than 650,000 distinct CDR3 sequences, about an eighth occurring once. Specimen: blood, either unsorted or a sorted T cell fraction (not recorded which). The origin of the receptors is a male donor with ankylosing spondylitis. Each CDR3 is given with its conserved first and last residue. Each record gives: D gene, clone size, J gene, CDR3 length, V gene, CDR3 protein, CDR3 DNA. A D gene is named only where the DNA matches it firmly. Not all rows give a size; the values are once, few, many and, for expanded clones, a class.

d_call: -; clone_size: few; j_call: TRBJ2-2; cdr3_length: 14; v_call: TRBV5-1; cdr3_aa: CASSWGPRAGELFF; cdr3_nt: TGCGCCAGCAGCTGGGGACCCCGTGCGGGGGAGCTGTTTTTT
d_call: -; clone_size: -; j_call: TRBJ1-2; cdr3_length: 15; v_call: TRBV6-5; cdr3_aa: CASSYDFGGIGGYTF; cdr3_nt: TGTGCCAGCAGTTACGACTTTGGGGGAATTGGCGGCTACACCTTC
d_call: -; clone_size: many; j_call: TRBJ1-3; cdr3_length: 16; v_call: TRBV6-5; cdr3_aa: CASSYSGRNPGNTIYF; cdr3_nt: TGTGCCAGCAGTTACTCAGGCAGAAACCCTGGAAACACCATATATTTT
d_call: -; clone_size: -; j_call: TRBJ1-5; cdr3_length: 13; v_call: TRBV6-1; cdr3_aa: CASSEGQDQPQHF; cdr3_nt: TGTGCCAGCAGTGAAGGGCAGGATCAGCCCCAGCATTTT
d_call: -; clone_size: many; j_call: TRBJ1-1; cdr3_length: 15; v_call: TRBV20-1; cdr3_aa: CSAMSRGFLNTEAFF; cdr3_nt: TGCAGTGCCATGAGCAGGGGTTTCTTGAACACTGAAGCTTTCTTT
d_call: TRBD2; clone_size: few; j_call: TRBJ2-1; cdr3_length: 15; v_call: TRBV7-2; cdr3_aa: CASRRLAGGYNEQFF; cdr3_nt: TGTGCCAGCAGAAGACTAGCGGGAGGCTACAATGAGCAGTTCTTC
d_call: -; clone_size: many; j_call: TRBJ1-6; cdr3_length: 13; v_call: TRBV12-3/TRBV12-4; cdr3_aa: CASSLDTRIPLHF; cdr3_nt: TGTGCCAGCAGTTTGGACACAAGAATACCCCTCCACTTT
d_call: TRBD1; clone_size: -; j_call: TRBJ2-1; cdr3_length: 15; v_call: TRBV28; cdr3_aa: CASSSGTGSDNEQFF; cdr3_nt: TGTGCCAGCAGTTCTGGGACAGGGAGTGACAATGAGCAGTTCTTC
d_call: -; clone_size: many; j_call: TRBJ1-1; cdr3_length: 14; v_call: TRBV5-5; cdr3_aa: CASSRSGLNTEAFF; cdr3_nt: TGTGCCAGCAGCCGTTCAGGCCTAAACACTGAAGCTTTCTTT
d_call: -; clone_size: many; j_call: TRBJ2-5; cdr3_length: 16; v_call: TRBV4-3; cdr3_aa: CASSPGQGRNQETQYF; cdr3_nt: TGCGCCAGCAGCCCCGGCCAAGGACGGAATCAAGAGACCCAGTACTTC
d_call: -; clone_size: few; j_call: TRBJ2-2; cdr3_length: 15; v_call: TRBV20-1; cdr3_aa: CSAPTLREGTGELFF; cdr3_nt: TGCAGTGCCCCTACCCTCCGGGAAGGCACCGGGGAGCTGTTTTTT
d_call: -; clone_size: -; j_call: TRBJ1-6; cdr3_length: 13; v_call: TRBV20-1; cdr3_aa: CSASLLPNSPLHF; cdr3_nt: TGCAGTGCTAGTTTGCTGCCGAATTCACCCCTCCACTTT
d_call: -; clone_size: few; j_call: TRBJ1-1; cdr3_length: 13; v_call: TRBV20-1; cdr3_aa: CSARRTENTEAFF; cdr3_nt: TGCAGTGCTAGGCGGACAGAGAACACTGAAGCTTTCTTT
d_call: -; clone_size: few; j_call: TRBJ1-1; cdr3_length: 15; v_call: TRBV5-1; cdr3_aa: CASSRLGSRNTEAFF; cdr3_nt: TGCGCCAGCTCGCGACTGGGAAGTAGGAACACTGAAGCTTTCTTT